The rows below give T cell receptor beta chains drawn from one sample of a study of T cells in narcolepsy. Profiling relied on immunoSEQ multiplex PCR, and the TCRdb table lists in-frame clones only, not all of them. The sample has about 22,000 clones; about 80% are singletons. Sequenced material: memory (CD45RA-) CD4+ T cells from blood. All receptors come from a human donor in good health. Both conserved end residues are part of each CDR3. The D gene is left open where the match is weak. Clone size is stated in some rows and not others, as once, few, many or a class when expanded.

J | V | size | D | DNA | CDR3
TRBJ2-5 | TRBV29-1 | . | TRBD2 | TGCAGCGTTGAAGAAACAGCTAGCGGGACCCAGTACTTC | CSVEETASGTQYF
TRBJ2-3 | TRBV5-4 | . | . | TGTGCCAGCAGCTTGGGGGAGAGGGGTGGAGATACGCAGTATTTT | CASSLGERGGDTQYF
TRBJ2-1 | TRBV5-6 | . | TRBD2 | TGTGCCAGCAGCGCGGGACTAGCAGTCAATGAGCAGTTCTTC | CASSAGLAVNEQFF
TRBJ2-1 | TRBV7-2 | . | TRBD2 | TGTGCCAGCAGCTCGAGCGGGGGCTACAATGAGCAGTTCTTC | CASSSSGGYNEQFF
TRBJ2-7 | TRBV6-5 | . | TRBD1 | TGTGCCAGCAAGGGGACAGGGAGAACCTACGAGCAGTACTTC | CASKGTGRTYEQYF
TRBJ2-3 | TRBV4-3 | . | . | TGCGCCAGCAGCCAAAAAGACAGGTCGGGAGATACGCAGTATTTT | CASSQKDRSGDTQYF
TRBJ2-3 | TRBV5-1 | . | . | TGCGCCAGCAGCCTCTCCGTAGGAACCACAGATACGCAGTATTTT | CASSLSVGTTDTQYF
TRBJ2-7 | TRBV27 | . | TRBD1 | TGTGCCAGCAGCCCAGGACAGGGGCTTTCTTACGAGCAGTACTTC | CASSPGQGLSYEQYF
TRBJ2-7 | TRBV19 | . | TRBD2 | TGTGCCAGTAGTATGAGAAGCGGGGGAACCTACGAGCAGTACTTC | CASSMRSGGTYEQYF
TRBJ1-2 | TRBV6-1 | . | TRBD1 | TGTGCCAGCAGAGAGGGACAGGGGGCGAATTATGGCTACACCTTC | CASREGQGANYGYTF
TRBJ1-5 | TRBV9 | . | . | TGTGCCAGCAGCGTAGACAGTGAATATAGCAATCAGCCCCAGCATTTT | CASSVDSEYSNQPQHF
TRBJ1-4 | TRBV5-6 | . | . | TGTGCCAGCAGCTCCGGGACATCGGAAAAACTGTTTTTT | CASSSGTSEKLFF
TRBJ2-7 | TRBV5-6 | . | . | TGTGCCAGCAGCTTGTTGCAGGGGCAAACCTACGAGCAGTACTTC | CASSLLQGQTYEQYF
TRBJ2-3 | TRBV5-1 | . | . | TGCGCCAGCAGCTTGGGTGGACAGCGCACAGATACGCAGTATTTT | CASSLGGQRTDTQYF
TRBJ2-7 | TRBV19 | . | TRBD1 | TGTGCCAGCGGGACAGGGCTCTCGTACGAGCAGTACTTC | CASGTGLSYEQYF
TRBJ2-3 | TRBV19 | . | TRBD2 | TGTGCCACCACGACTAGCGCATCTAGCACAGATACGCAGTATTTT | CATTTSASSTDTQYF
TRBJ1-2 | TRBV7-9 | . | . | TGTGCCAGCAGCTTAATAGGGGGGAACTATGGCTACACCTTC | CASSLIGGNYGYTF
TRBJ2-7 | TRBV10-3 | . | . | TGTGCCATCAGTGAATTGAAGTACGAGCAGTACTTC | CAISELKYEQYF
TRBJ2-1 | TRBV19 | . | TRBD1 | TGTGCCAGTAGTACGAAAACCGGGACAGTTTACAATGAGCAGTTCTTC | CASSTKTGTVYNEQFF
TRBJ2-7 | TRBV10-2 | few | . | TGCGCCAGCAGTGAAGGTCAGGGTCCCACATCAGGCGAGCAGTACTTC | CASSEGQGPTSGEQYF
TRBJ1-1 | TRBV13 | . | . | TGTGCCAGCAGCCTCCGGTGGAACACTGAAGCTTTCTTT | CASSLRWNTEAFF
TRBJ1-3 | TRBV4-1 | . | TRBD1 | TGCGCCAGCAGCCAAGTCCCTGGTAAGGGGGCACATATCTCTGGAAACACCATATATTTT | CASSQVPGKGAHISGNTIYF
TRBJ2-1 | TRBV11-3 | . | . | TGTGCCAGCACAAAGTTACAGGGAGTTGAGCAGTTCTTC | CASTKLQGVEQFF
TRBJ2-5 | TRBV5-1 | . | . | TGCGCCAGCAGCTCGTCCGCCGGGGGCGGTCAAGAGACCCAGTACTTC | CASSSSAGGGQETQYF
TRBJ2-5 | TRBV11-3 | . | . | TGTGCCAGCAGAGATAGCGGCTTCGTGGAGACCCAGTACTTC | CASRDSGFVETQYF
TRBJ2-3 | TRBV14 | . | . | TGTGCCAGCAGCCCCCGGCGGACAGCTTCAGATACGCAGTATTTT | CASSPRRTASDTQYF
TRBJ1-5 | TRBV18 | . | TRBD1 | TGTGCCAGCTCCCAAAACAGGGGAACTAATCAGCCCCAGCATTTT | CASSQNRGTNQPQHF